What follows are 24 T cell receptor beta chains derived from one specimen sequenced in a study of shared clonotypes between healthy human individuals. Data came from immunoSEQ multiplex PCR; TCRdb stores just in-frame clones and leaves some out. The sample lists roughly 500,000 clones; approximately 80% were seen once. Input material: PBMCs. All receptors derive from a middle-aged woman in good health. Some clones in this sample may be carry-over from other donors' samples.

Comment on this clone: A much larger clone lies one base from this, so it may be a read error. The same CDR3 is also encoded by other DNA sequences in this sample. The CDR3 sequence: CASSLDTDTQYF. The DNA of the CDR3 is TGTGCCAGCAGCCTAGACACAGATACGCAGTATTTT. The chain recombines TRBV7-2 with TRBJ2-3, with unresolved D. With 5 bases removed from V and 2 bases from J, the gap between germline ends came to 5 bases. This CDR3 has 12 amino acids. The germline gives CDR1 SGHTA, CDR2 FQGNSA.

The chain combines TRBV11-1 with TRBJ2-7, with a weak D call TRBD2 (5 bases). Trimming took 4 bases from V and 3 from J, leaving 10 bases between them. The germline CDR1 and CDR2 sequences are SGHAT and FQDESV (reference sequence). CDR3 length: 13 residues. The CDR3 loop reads CASSSGLFYEQYF. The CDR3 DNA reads TGTGCCAGCAGCTCAGGACTGTTCTACGAGCAGTACTTC.

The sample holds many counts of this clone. For the CDR3, the DNA is TGTGCCAGCAGTGGGGCGGCAGGGGGAGGCTCTGGGGCCAACGTCCTGACTTTC. Protein: CASSGAAGGGSGANVLTF. This rearrangement joins TRBV6-4 to TRBJ2-6; D is possibly TRBD1 (7 bases). The CDR3 sequence is 18 residues long. Per germline, CDR1 MRHNA and CDR2 SNTAGT. V lost 4 bases to trimming and J lost 0 bases, with 16 bases between them.

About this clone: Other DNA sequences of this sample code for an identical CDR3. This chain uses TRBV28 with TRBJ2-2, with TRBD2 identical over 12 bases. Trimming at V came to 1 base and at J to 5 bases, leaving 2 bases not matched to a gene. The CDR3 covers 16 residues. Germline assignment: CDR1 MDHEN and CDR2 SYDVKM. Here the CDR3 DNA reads TGTGCCAGCAGTTTATCAGGACTAGCGGGGACCGGGGAGCTGTTTTTT. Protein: CASSLSGLAGTGELFF.

The CDR3 spells CASSMDRGGYTF. The CDR3 DNA reads TGTGCCAGTAGTATGGACAGGGGTGGCTACACCTTC. The chain links TRBV19 to TRBJ1-2; 9 bases fit TRBD1. CDR1 and CDR2 (germline): LNHDA, SQIVND (reference sequence). The CDR3 is 12 residues long. Germline trimming cut 3 bases from V and 7 bases from J; bases unmatched to any gene: 0.

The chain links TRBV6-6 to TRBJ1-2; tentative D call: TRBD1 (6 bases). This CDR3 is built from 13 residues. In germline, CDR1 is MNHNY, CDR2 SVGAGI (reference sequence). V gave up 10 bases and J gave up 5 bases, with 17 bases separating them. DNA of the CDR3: TGTGCCATCGAGGGAGGGGGGAATTATGGCTACACCTTC. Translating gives CAIEGGGNYGYTF.

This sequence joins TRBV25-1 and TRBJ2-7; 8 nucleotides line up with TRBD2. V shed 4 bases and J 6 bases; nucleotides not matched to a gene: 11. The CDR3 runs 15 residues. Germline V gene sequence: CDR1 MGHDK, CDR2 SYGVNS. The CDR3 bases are TGTGCCAGCAGTGCACCAGGTGGGACTAGGAGCGAGCAGTACTTC. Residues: CASSAPGGTRSEQYF.

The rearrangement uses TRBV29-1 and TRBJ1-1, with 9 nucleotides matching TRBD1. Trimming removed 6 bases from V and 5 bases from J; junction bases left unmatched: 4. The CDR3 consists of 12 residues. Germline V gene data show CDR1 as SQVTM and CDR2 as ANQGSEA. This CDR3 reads CSVGQGATEAFF. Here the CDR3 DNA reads TGCAGCGTGGGACAGGGTGCGACTGAAGCTTTCTTT.

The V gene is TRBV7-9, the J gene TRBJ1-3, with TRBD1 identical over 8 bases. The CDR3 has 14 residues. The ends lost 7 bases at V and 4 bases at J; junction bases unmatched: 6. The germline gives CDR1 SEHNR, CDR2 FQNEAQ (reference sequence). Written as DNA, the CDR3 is TGTGCCAGCACCCGAGGGACAGGAGGAAACACCATATATTTT. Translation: CASTRGTGGNTIYF.

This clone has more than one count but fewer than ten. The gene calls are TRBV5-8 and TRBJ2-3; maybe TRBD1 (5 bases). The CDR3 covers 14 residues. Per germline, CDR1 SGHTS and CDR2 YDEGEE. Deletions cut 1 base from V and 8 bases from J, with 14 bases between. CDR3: CASSLMTARGTQYF. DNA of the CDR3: TGTGCCAGCAGCTTGATGACAGCCCGTGGTACGCAGTATTTT.

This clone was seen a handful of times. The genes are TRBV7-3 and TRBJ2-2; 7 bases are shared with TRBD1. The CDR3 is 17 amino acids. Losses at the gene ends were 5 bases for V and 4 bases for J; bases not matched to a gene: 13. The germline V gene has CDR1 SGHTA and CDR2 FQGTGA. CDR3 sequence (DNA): TGTGCCAGCAGCCCTATGAATACAGGGGCTCCCACCGGGGAGCTGTTTTTT. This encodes CASSPMNTGAPTGELFF.

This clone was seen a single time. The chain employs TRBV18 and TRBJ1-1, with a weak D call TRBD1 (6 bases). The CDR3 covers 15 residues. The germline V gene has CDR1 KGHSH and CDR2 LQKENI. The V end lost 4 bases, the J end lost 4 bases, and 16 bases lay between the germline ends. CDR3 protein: CASSLSEGGGTEAFF. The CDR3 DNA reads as TGTGCCAGCTCACTTTCTGAGGGGGGAGGCACTGAAGCTTTCTTT.

This CDR3 is CASSPQRFHLDNEQFF. CDR3 sequence (DNA): TGTGCCAGCAGCCCCCAAAGATTCCATTTGGACAATGAGCAGTTCTTC. The rearrangement joins TRBV7-2 to TRBJ2-1; no firm D call. Trimming removed 5 bases at V and 5 bases at J, with 19 bases between. The CDR3 is 16 residues long. Per the germline V gene, CDR1 is SGHTA and CDR2 is FQGNSA.

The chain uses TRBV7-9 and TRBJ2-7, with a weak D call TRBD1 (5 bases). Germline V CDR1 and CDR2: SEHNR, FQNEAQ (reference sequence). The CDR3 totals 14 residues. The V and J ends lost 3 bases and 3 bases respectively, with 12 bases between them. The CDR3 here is CASSFEQGLYEQYF. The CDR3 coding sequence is TGTGCCAGCAGCTTTGAGCAGGGTCTCTACGAGCAGTACTTC.

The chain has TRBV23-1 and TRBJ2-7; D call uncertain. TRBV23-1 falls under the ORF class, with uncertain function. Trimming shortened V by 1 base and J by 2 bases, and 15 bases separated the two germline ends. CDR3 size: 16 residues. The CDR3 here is CASSQWHRKEPYEQYF. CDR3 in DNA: TGCGCCAGCAGTCAATGGCACAGAAAGGAACCCTACGAGCAGTACTTC.

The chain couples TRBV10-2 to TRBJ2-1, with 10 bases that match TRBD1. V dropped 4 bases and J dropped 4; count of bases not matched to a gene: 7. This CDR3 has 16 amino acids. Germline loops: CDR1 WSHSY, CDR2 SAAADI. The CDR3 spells CASSGRQGARYNEQFF. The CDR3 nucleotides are TGCGCCAGCAGTGGGAGACAGGGGGCGCGTTACAATGAGCAGTTCTTC.

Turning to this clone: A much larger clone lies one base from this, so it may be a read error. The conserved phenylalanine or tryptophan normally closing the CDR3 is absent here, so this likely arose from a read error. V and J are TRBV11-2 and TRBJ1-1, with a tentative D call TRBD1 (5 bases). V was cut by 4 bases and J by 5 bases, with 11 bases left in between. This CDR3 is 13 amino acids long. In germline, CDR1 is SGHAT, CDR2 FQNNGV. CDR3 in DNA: TGTGCCAGCAGCTACGGGGCGGCTACTGAAGCTTTCTCT. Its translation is CASSYGAATEAFS.

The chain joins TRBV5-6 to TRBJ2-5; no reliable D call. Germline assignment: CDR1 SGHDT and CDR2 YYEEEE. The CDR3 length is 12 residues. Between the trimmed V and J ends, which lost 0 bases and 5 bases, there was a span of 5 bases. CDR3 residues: CASSLDRETQYF. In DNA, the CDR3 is TGTGCCAGCAGCTTGGACCGGGAGACCCAGTACTTC.

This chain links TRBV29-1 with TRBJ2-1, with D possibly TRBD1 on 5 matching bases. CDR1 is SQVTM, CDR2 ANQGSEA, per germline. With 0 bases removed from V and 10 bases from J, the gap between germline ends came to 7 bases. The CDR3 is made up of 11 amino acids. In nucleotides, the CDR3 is TGCAGCGTTGAAGAAGGGGCAGAGCAGTTCTTC. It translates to CSVEEGAEQFF.

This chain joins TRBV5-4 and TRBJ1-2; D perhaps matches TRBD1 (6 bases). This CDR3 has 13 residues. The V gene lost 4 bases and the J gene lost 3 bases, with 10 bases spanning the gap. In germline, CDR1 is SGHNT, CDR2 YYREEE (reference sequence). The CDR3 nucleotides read TGTGCCAGCAGCACGGACAGACACTATGGCTACACCTTC. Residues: CASSTDRHYGYTF.

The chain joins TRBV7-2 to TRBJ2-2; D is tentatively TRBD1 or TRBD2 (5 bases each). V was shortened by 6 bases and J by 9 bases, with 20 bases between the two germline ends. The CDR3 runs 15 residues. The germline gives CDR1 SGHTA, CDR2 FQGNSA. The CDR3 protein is CASRAGTQAIRELFF. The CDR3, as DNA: TGTGCCAGCAGGGCCGGGACGCAGGCCATTCGGGAGCTGTTTTTT.

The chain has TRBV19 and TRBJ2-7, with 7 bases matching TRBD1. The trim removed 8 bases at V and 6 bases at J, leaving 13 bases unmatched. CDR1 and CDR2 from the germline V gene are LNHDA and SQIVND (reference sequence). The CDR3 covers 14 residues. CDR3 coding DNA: TGTGCCAGTTCCTGGCGCTACAACAGGGGCGAGCAGTACTTC. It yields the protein CASSWRYNRGEQYF.

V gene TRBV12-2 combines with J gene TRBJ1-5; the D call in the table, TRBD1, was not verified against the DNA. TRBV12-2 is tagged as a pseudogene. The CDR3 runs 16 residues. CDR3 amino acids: CASRASGQGMNQPQHF. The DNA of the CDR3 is TGTGCAAGTCGCGCCTCCGGGCAGGGAATGAATCAGCCCCAGCATTTT.

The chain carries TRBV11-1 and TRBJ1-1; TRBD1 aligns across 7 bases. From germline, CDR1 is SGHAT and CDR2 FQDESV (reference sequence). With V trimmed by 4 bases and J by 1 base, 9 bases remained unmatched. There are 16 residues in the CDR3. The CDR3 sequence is CASSSPGRTGNTEAFF. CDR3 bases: TGTGCCAGCAGCTCACCCGGCAGGACAGGGAACACTGAAGCTTTCTTT. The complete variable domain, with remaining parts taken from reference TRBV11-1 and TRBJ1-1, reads EAEVAQSPRYKITEKSQAVAFWCDPISGHATLYWYRQILGQGPELLVQFQDESVVDDSQLPKDRFSAERLKGVDSTLKIQPAELGDSAMYLCASSSPGRTGNTEAFFGQGTRLTVV.